The 30 T cell receptor beta chains presented below share a single source sample, sequenced in a study of blood T cell repertoires in COVID-19. Assay used: immunoSEQ multiplex PCR; TCRdb lists only in-frame clones, some missing. Here the sample spans roughly 230,000 clones, 85% being singletons. The sample taken for sequencing was peripheral blood. These receptors all come from a man aged 50 or older with COVID-19, enrolled during active disease.

The rearrangement joins TRBV10-1 to TRBJ2-2; perhaps TRBD2 as D (5 bases). The CDR3 is 15 amino acids. Between the trimmed V and J ends, which lost 7 bases and 0 bases, there was a span of 12 bases. Germline CDR1 and CDR2: WNHNN and SYGVQD (reference sequence). The CDR3 loop reads CASTGDTANTGELFF. DNA for the CDR3: TGCGCCAGCACCGGGGATACAGCGAACACCGGGGAGCTGTTTTTT.

V gene TRBV2 combines with J gene TRBJ1-6; 7 bases are a match to TRBD1. The CDR3 is 14 residues long. J gave up 7 bases and V 2 bases, and 2 bases lay outside the gene matches. The germline gives CDR1 SNHLY, CDR2 FYNNEI. The CDR3 bases are TGTGCCAGCAGTGAAAGGGGACAGAATTCACCCCTCCACTTT. This codes for CASSERGQNSPLHF.

The chain's CDR3 is CASSNIRLGGSYGYTF. The CDR3 nucleotides are TGTGCCAGTAGTAACATCCGGCTGGGGGGAAGCTATGGCTACACCTTC. The chain links TRBV19 to TRBJ1-2; the D gene is possibly TRBD1 (5 bases). V was cut by 4 bases and J by 4 bases, with 19 bases left in between. Germline V CDR1 and CDR2: LNHDA, SQIVND (reference sequence). CDR3 size: 16 residues.

The V gene is TRBV5-3, the J gene TRBJ1-3; 8 bases line up with TRBD1. TRBV5-3 is labeled an ORF, and its function is uncertain. The CDR3 has 15 amino acids. Unmatched junction bases numbered 8, after V lost 5 bases and J lost 4 bases. CDR3 sequence reads: CARSPTGVGGNTIYF. CDR3 DNA sequence: TGTGCCAGAAGTCCGACAGGGGTGGGCGGAAACACCATATATTTT.

The V and J genes are TRBV5-1 and TRBJ2-2, with D possibly TRBD1 on 6 matching bases. V dropped 0 bases and J dropped 6 bases, with 15 bases sitting between them. CDR3 length: 16 residues. CDR1 and CDR2 (germline): SGHRS, YFSETQ. The CDR3 is CASSLAGNRAAGELFF. As DNA, the CDR3 is TGCGCCAGCAGCTTGGCCGGTAACAGGGCGGCCGGGGAGCTGTTTTTT.

As DNA, the CDR3 is TGTGCCAGCAGTGAGGTGACAGATACGCAGTATTTT. Protein sequence: CASSEVTDTQYF. The chain joins TRBV12-3 or TRBV12-4 to TRBJ2-3; D is undetermined. With 5 bases removed from V and 3 bases from J, the gap between germline ends came to 6 bases. CDR3 length: 12 amino acids.

V and J are TRBV7-2 and TRBJ2-1, with D tentatively TRBD1 (6 bases). Trimming pared 1 base from V and 7 bases from J, leaving 17 bases between. The CDR3 spans 16 residues. The germline V gene has CDR1 SGHTA and CDR2 FQGNSA. The CDR3 is CASSLDLWTERNEQFF. The CDR3 nucleotides read TGTGCCAGCAGCTTAGATTTATGGACAGAGCGAAATGAGCAGTTCTTC.

V usage is TRBV5-1 and J usage is TRBJ1-1; 8 bases align to TRBD1. Germline trimming cut 4 bases from V and 1 base from J; bases unmatched to any gene: 3. Germline V gene sequence: CDR1 SGHRS, CDR2 YFSETQ. This CDR3 has 14 residues. DNA for the CDR3: TGCGCCAGCAGCGCCGGGACAGGGAACACTGAAGCTTTCTTT. This gives the protein CASSAGTGNTEAFF.

This clone was seen a single time. The CDR3 bases are TGTGCCAGCAGCTTAGCCGGGACTAGCTACAATGAGCAGTTCTTC. Its translation is CASSLAGTSYNEQFF. The chain has TRBV7-9 and TRBJ2-1, with 8 bases aligning to TRBD2. Germline CDR1 SEHNR, CDR2 FQNEAQ (reference sequence). The CDR3 has 15 residues. Trimming took 0 bases from V and 3 from J; bases not matched to a gene: 1.

In this sample, this clone turned up a few times. This chain links TRBV18 with TRBJ1-1; 7 bases are a match to TRBD1. Germline CDR1 is KGHSH and CDR2 is LQKENI. The trim removed 5 bases at V and 1 base at J, leaving 7 bases unmatched. The CDR3 has 15 amino acids. Here the CDR3 reads CASSAQTGRNTEAFF. CDR3 DNA sequence: TGTGCCAGCTCAGCGCAGACAGGGCGGAACACTGAAGCTTTCTTT. The whole variable domain, filled in from reference TRBV18 and TRBJ1-1, reads NAGVMQNPRHLVRRRGQEARLRCSPMKGHSHVYWYRQLPEEGLKFMVYLQKENIIDESGMPKERFSAEFPKEGPSILRIQQVVRGDSAAYFCASSAQTGRNTEAFFGQGTRLTVV.

This clone appeared many times. The chain uses TRBV6-4 and TRBJ2-3, with 8 bases lining up with TRBD2. Germline V gene sequence: CDR1 MRHNA, CDR2 SNTAGT. The CDR3 consists of 14 residues. The trim removed 4 bases at V and 3 bases at J, leaving 3 bases unmatched. The CDR3 DNA reads TGTGCCAGCAGTGTGGCGGGGGGTACAGATACGCAGTATTTT. It codes for CASSVAGGTDTQYF.

CDR3: CSVSLGSYTGELFF. In DNA, the CDR3 is TGCAGCGTTAGTCTAGGCAGCTACACCGGGGAGCTGTTTTTT. V is TRBV29-1 and J is TRBJ2-2; D is unresolved. The CDR3 length is 14 residues. From germline, CDR1 is SQVTM and CDR2 ANQGSEA. The V end lost 5 bases, the J end lost 3 bases, and 13 bases lay between the germline ends.

This chain connects TRBV20-1 to TRBJ2-3, with D maybe TRBD1 (5 bases). The germline CDR1 and CDR2 sequences are DFQATT and SNEGSKA (reference sequence). V was clipped by 3 bases and J by 6 bases, with 10 bases between them. CDR3 length: 12 amino acids. CDR3 in DNA: TGCAGTGCTAGTCGTAAGGGGGATACGCAGTATTTT. This codes for CSASRKGDTQYF.

The J gene is TRBJ1-1, the V gene TRBV3-1 (or the pseudogene TRBV3-2); D is perhaps TRBD1 (5 bases). CDR1 and CDR2 (germline): LGHDT, YNNKEL (reference sequence). V gave up 1 base and J gave up 12 bases, with 15 bases separating them. The CDR3 runs to 13 residues. The CDR3 is CASSQGGAGVTFF. The CDR3 DNA reads as TGTGCCAGCAGCCAAGGTGGGGCAGGCGTAACTTTCTTT.

V is TRBV5-4 and J is TRBJ2-7; a possible D gene is TRBD1 (5 bases). V lost 0 bases, J lost 3 bases, and 16 bases lay in between. The CDR3 is 16 amino acids. Germline CDR1 is SGHNT and CDR2 is YYREEE (reference sequence). The CDR3 loop reads CASSLASDSARYEQYF. CDR3 DNA: TGTGCCAGCAGCTTGGCCAGCGACAGCGCGCGCTACGAGCAGTACTTC. Looking up the rest from reference TRBV5-4 and TRBJ2-7 gives the full variable domain: ETGVTQSPTHLIKTRGQQVTLRCSSQSGHNTVSWYQQALGQGPQFIFQYYREEENGRGNFPPRFSGLQFPNYSSELNVNALELDDSALYLCASSLASDSARYEQYFGPGTRLTVT.

The rearrangement links TRBV3-1 (or the pseudogene TRBV3-2) to TRBJ2-3; 9 bases line up with TRBD1. The trim removed 0 bases at V and 2 bases at J, leaving 9 bases unmatched. CDR1 is LGHDT, CDR2 YNNKEL, per germline (reference sequence). The CDR3 has 18 amino acids. The CDR3 loop reads CASSQDGDRVFTTDTQYF. The CDR3 nucleotides are TGTGCCAGCAGCCAAGATGGGGACAGGGTCTTTACCACAGATACGCAGTATTTT.

This chain links TRBV27 with TRBJ2-7, with 9 bases aligning to TRBD1. Germline V gene sequence: CDR1 MNHEY, CDR2 SMNVEV (reference sequence). The trim removed 8 bases at V and 7 bases at J, leaving 15 bases unmatched. This CDR3 is 15 amino acids long. CDR3 sequence (DNA): TGTGCCAGCTTTTCTCCGGGACAGGGAGGTCTAGAGCAGTACTTC. Translation gives CASFSPGQGGLEQYF.

The chain uses TRBV11-2 and TRBJ1-4; 11 bases fit TRBD1. The CDR3 covers 17 residues. Per germline, CDR1 SGHAT and CDR2 FQNNGV. V was pared by 0 bases and J by 7 bases, with 7 bases of the junction left unmatched. CDR3 amino acids: CASSLEGTGGMFEKLFF. The CDR3 DNA sequence: TGTGCCAGCAGCTTAGAGGGGACAGGGGGAATGTTTGAAAAACTGTTTTTT.

V gene TRBV19 combines with J gene TRBJ2-7; D perhaps matches TRBD1 (5 bases). The V gene lost 3 bases and the J gene lost 4 bases, with 16 bases spanning the gap. This CDR3 region has 15 residues. Germline assignment: CDR1 LNHDA and CDR2 SQIVND (reference sequence). The CDR3 protein is CASSIEQASRYEQYF. CDR3 coding DNA: TGTGCCAGTAGTATCGAACAGGCCTCGCGTTACGAGCAGTACTTC. The full variable domain, with the rest looked up from reference TRBV19 and TRBJ2-7, is DGGITQSPKYLFRKEGQNVTLSCEQNLNHDAMYWYRQDPGQGLRLIYYSQIVNDFQKGDIAEGYSVSREKKESFPLTVTSAQKNPTAFYLCASSIEQASRYEQYFGPGTRLTVT.

The chain uses TRBV10-3 and TRBJ2-3; D is unclear. Trimming left V 0 bases short and J 4 bases short, with 11 bases between. Per the germline V gene, CDR1 is ENHRY and CDR2 is SYGVKD. The CDR3 runs 15 residues. CDR3 in amino acids: CAISESVRLADTQYF. The CDR3 bases are TGTGCCATCAGTGAGTCGGTCAGGCTCGCAGATACGCAGTATTTT.

The table lists this clone with a count of one. V and J are TRBV19 and TRBJ2-1, with TRBD2 matching over 13 bases. Trimming cost V 3 bases and J 4 bases; bases outside gene matches: 6. CDR1 is LNHDA, CDR2 SQIVND, per germline (reference sequence). There are 17 residues in the CDR3. This CDR3 is CASSILTSGGYYNEQFF. Written as DNA, the CDR3 is TGTGCCAGTAGTATCCTGACTAGCGGGGGGTATTACAATGAGCAGTTCTTC.

The rearrangement links TRBV6-2 or TRBV6-3 to TRBJ2-2; 7 bases align to TRBD1. The germline V gene has CDR1 MNHEY and CDR2 SVGEGT. The CDR3 is 14 amino acids. V shed 1 base and J 7 bases; nucleotides not matched to a gene: 3. CDR3 sequence (DNA): TGTGCCAGCAGTTACTTACGGGACAGCGGGGAGCTGTTTTTT. Amino acid sequence: CASSYLRDSGELFF.

This clone was counted only a few times. The chain combines TRBV5-1 with TRBJ2-7; 10 nucleotides match TRBD1. Germline assignment: CDR1 SGHRS and CDR2 YFSETQ. The CDR3 consists of 15 residues. Trimming at V came to 4 bases and at J to 4 bases, leaving 8 bases not matched to a gene. This CDR3 is CASSAGTGALYEQYF. In DNA form, the CDR3 reads TGCGCCAGCAGCGCGGGGACAGGGGCCCTTTACGAGCAGTACTTC.

The chain recombines TRBV10-3 with TRBJ2-4; possibly TRBD1 for D (6 bases). The V gene's germline CDR1 is ENHRY and CDR2 SYGVKD. The V end was cut by 6 bases, the J end by 5 bases, with 20 bases between. This CDR3 has 16 residues. The CDR3 region is CAISSPRTDRQNIQYF. The CDR3 DNA reads TGTGCCATCAGCAGCCCCCGCACAGACAGGCAAAACATTCAGTACTTC.

The chain joins TRBV25-1 to TRBJ1-6; TRBD1 matches at 10 bases. Germline CDR1 MGHDK, CDR2 SYGVNS. The junction had 1 base not matched to a gene; V was cut back by 8 bases and J by 6 bases. The CDR3 sequence is 13 residues long. CDR3 sequence reads: CASRDRGNSPLHF. The DNA for the CDR3 is TGTGCCAGCCGGGACAGGGGTAATTCACCCCTCCACTTT.

This clone has a single count. The J gene is TRBJ1-4, the V gene TRBV27; TRBD1 is a possible D gene (5 bases). Trimming left V 3 bases short and J 6 bases short, with 8 bases between. CDR3 size: 13 residues. Germline CDR1 is MNHEY and CDR2 is SMNVEV (reference sequence). The CDR3 DNA follows: TGTGCCAGCAGTTTTTTAGGGGATGAAAAACTGTTTTTT. Protein product: CASSFLGDEKLFF.

The chain uses TRBV27 and TRBJ1-4; maybe TRBD1 (5 bases). The germline gives CDR1 MNHEY, CDR2 SMNVEV (reference sequence). The ends were cut back, 1 base at V and 0 bases at J, with 9 bases in the middle. This CDR3 region has 16 residues. CDR3 residues: CASSLYKTATNEKLFF. CDR3 bases: TGTGCCAGCAGTTTATATAAGACAGCAACTAATGAAAAACTGTTTTTT.

The J gene is TRBJ2-7, the V gene TRBV4-2, with 9 bases lining up with TRBD1. V trimming: 2 bases; J trimming: 1 base; junction bases outside the gene matches: 12. The CDR3 spans 18 residues. The germline V gene encodes CDR1 LGHNA and CDR2 YNFKEQ. DNA of the CDR3: TGTGCCAGCAGCCAAATTTCTACGGGACAGGGAAATTCCTACGAGCAGTACTTC. Protein: CASSQISTGQGNSYEQYF.

The chain uses TRBV6-5 and TRBJ2-7, with TRBD1 matching 8 bases. V gave up 5 bases and J gave up 3 bases; unmatched junction bases: 0. CDR3 length equals 12 residues. Germline lookup yields CDR1 MNHEY and CDR2 SVGAGI. This CDR3 is CASSTGGYEQYF. In DNA form, the CDR3 reads TGTGCCAGCAGTACAGGGGGCTACGAGCAGTACTTC.

The chain couples TRBV7-9 to TRBJ2-5; 9 bases line up with TRBD1. This CDR3 is built from 14 residues. V was pared by 5 bases and J by 5 bases, with 6 bases of the junction left unmatched. Germline values: CDR1 SEHNR, CDR2 FQNEAQ (reference sequence). This chain's CDR3 is CASSPGTGTETQYF. Written as DNA, the CDR3 is TGTGCCAGCAGCCCCGGGACAGGGACGGAGACCCAGTACTTC. Full variable domain (missing parts from reference TRBV7-9 and TRBJ2-5): DTGVSQNPRHKITKRGQNVTFRCDPISEHNRLYWYRQTLGQGPEFLTYFQNEAQLEKSRLLSDRFSAERPKGSFSTLEIQRTEQGDSAMYLCASSPGTGTETQYFGPGTRLLVL.